The 32 T cell receptor beta chains presented below share a single source sample, sequenced in a study of T cells in women clearing cervical HPV infection. Assay used: immunoSEQ multiplex PCR; TCRdb lists only in-frame clones, some missing. This table lists about 33,000 clones. Sequencing was done on a sample of blood buffy coat. The receptors were gathered from a woman between 18 and 75 years old with a cervical HPV16 infection that either progressed to CIN3+ or cleared (not recorded which).

Note on this clone: The read halts 3 residues ahead of the CDR3 end, with the missing end drawn from the germline J gene. The V and J genes are TRBV5-5 and TRBJ2-1, with TRBD2 as a possible D gene (6 bases). The CDR3 is made up of 14 amino acids. V was trimmed by 1 base and J by 8 bases, leaving 13 bases between them. Germline lookup yields CDR1 SGHKS and CDR2 YYEKEE (reference sequence). The CDR3 region is CASSLPRTMDEQFF. The covered CDR3 bases are TGTGCCAGCAGCTTGCCTCGGACTATGGATGAG.

With respect to this clone: Read data end 3 residues before the CDR3 end; the end is taken from the germline J gene. The J gene is TRBJ2-7, the V gene TRBV6-4, with 8 bases aligning to TRBD1. The V segment lost 3 bases and the J segment 4 bases; nucleotides outside the gene matches: 2. This CDR3 comprises 13 residues. Germline CDR1 reads MRHNA; CDR2 reads SNTAGT. CDR3 region: CASSERQGYEQYF. CDR3 bases read: TGTGCCAGCAGTGAGAGACAGGGGTACGAG.

A note on this clone: Read data end 3 residues before the CDR3 end; the end is taken from the germline J gene. This chain joins TRBV2 and TRBJ2-7, with 9 bases that match TRBD1. The CDR3 has 13 residues. The V and J ends lost 11 bases and 2 bases, in that order; junction bases with no gene match: 7. CDR1 SNHLY and CDR2 FYNNEI come from the germline V gene. The CDR3 bases that were read are TGTGCCGGCTCCAGACAGGGGGCCTACGAG. Amino acids: CAGSRQGAYE. The full CDR3 sequence reads CAGSRQGAYEQYF.

As to this clone: The read terminates 3 residues before the CDR3 end, so the remaining end is supplied by the germline J gene. The rearrangement links TRBV7-3 to TRBJ2-1; TRBD2 is a possible D gene (6 bases). The CDR3 has 15 residues. The V gene lost 4 bases and the J gene lost 3 bases, with 13 bases spanning the gap. Germline values: CDR1 SGHTA, CDR2 FQGTGA. CDR3 DNA (partial): TGTGCCAGCAGCTCGGGCCTAGCGTACTACAATGAG. Translating it yields CASSSGLAYYNE. The whole CDR3 protein reads CASSSGLAYYNEQFF.

The part of the CDR3 DNA that was read is TGTGCCAGCAGCGCCAGGGGCGTGGGCGACGAG. As protein: CASSARGVGDE. The entire CDR3 protein reads CASSARGVGDEQYF. The V and J genes are TRBV11-1 and TRBJ2-7, with D tentatively TRBD1 (6 bases). The sequence runs out 3 residues before the end of the CDR3; the remainder is reconstructed from the germline J gene. The V gene's germline CDR1 is SGHAT and CDR2 FQDESV (reference sequence). The ends were cut back, 5 bases at V and 5 bases at J, with 16 bases in the middle. CDR3 length: 14 residues.

About this clone itself: The read terminates 3 residues ahead of where the CDR3 ends, so the germline J gene completes it. The chain uses TRBV7-3 and TRBJ2-2; D might be TRBD1 (6 bases). The CDR3 spans 17 residues. The V gene's germline CDR1 is SGHTA and CDR2 FQGTGA. V was pared by 5 bases and J by 1 base, with 17 bases between. CDR3 residues: CASSPNTGTQNTGELFF. Partial CDR3 DNA: TGTGCCAGCAGCCCGAACACCGGGACACAGAACACCGGGGAG.

Regarding this clone: The CDR3 end is not reached by the read, which stops 3 residues before it; the germline J gene fills it in. The chain employs TRBV19 and TRBJ2-7; the match to TRBD1 covers 9 bases. In germline, CDR1 is LNHDA, CDR2 SQIVND (reference sequence). V lost 8 bases to trimming and J lost 0 bases; unmatched junction nucleotides: 2. CDR3 size: 13 residues. The CDR3 spells CASGQGSSYEQYF. The CDR3 bases that were read are TGTGCCAGTGGACAGGGGAGCTCCTACGAG. Based on the CDR3 plus reference TRBV19 and TRBJ2-7, the full variable domain is DGGITQSPKYLFRKEGQNVTLSCEQNLNHDAMYWYRQDPGQGLRLIYYSQIVNDFQKGDIAEGYSVSREKKESFPLTVTSAQKNPTAFYLCASGQGSSYEQYFGPGTRLTVT.

Details on this clone: The read terminates 3 residues ahead of where the CDR3 ends, so the germline J gene completes it. The chain joins TRBV12-3 or TRBV12-4 to TRBJ2-1; 15 bases are shared with TRBD2. V was pared by 6 bases and J by 0 bases, with 6 bases of the junction left unmatched. This CDR3 region has 18 residues. The covered CDR3 bases are TGTGCCAGCAGCCCCGGACTAGCGGGGGGGAGCTCCTACAATGAG. Protein sequence: CASSPGLAGGSSYNE. The whole CDR3 is CASSPGLAGGSSYNEQFF.

As for this clone: The CDR3 extends 3 residues past the end of the read, so its final part is completed from the germline J gene. The chain has TRBV29-1 and TRBJ2-2; D assignment may be TRBD1 or TRBD2 (5 bases each). Deletions cut 6 bases from V and 7 bases from J, with 12 bases between. Germline-derived CDR1 and CDR2 are SQVTM and ANQGSEA. The CDR3 runs to 12 residues. The CDR3 is CSVEGLGGELFF. Partial CDR3 DNA: TGCAGCGTCGAGGGGTTAGGCGGGGAG.

Comments on this clone: The read ends 3 residues before the CDR3 terminus; that terminus is restored from the germline J gene. The chain employs TRBV7-9 and TRBJ1-2, with D maybe TRBD1 (6 bases). CDR3 length: 15 residues. CDR1 and CDR2 from the germline V gene are SEHNR and FQNEAQ (reference sequence). The covered CDR3 bases are TGTGCCAGCAGCTCCGTTATGGACAGCTCCTACGAC. It is translated as CASSSVMDSSYD. The whole CDR3 is CASSSVMDSSYDYTF.

In regard to this clone: Read data end 3 residues before the CDR3 end; the end is taken from the germline J gene. This chain uses TRBV29-1 with TRBJ2-5; 7 bases line up with TRBD2. Germline V gene lookup returns CDR1 SQVTM and CDR2 ANQGSEA. This CDR3 comprises 15 residues. V dropped 3 bases and J dropped 1; count of bases not matched to a gene: 8. The chain's CDR3 is CSVDPAGVGQETQYF. CDR3 bases read: TGCAGCGTTGACCCTGCGGGGGTCGGCCAAGAGACC.

A remark on this clone: The DNA ends 3 residues before the CDR3 does, and the rest of the CDR3 is filled in from the germline J gene. The chain has TRBV28 and TRBJ2-7, with a weak D call TRBD2 (6 bases). Germline loops: CDR1 MDHEN, CDR2 SYDVKM. This CDR3 spans 15 amino acids. V was cut by 6 bases and J by 0 bases, with 15 bases left in between. The CDR3: CASRFYGGDSYEQYF. The part of the CDR3 DNA that was read is TGTGCCAGCAGATTTTACGGAGGGGACTCCTACGAG.

In the case of this clone: The read falls 3 residues short of the CDR3 end, and the missing part is taken from the germline J gene. V gene TRBV6-2 or TRBV6-3 combines with J gene TRBJ1-5; D gene ambiguous. V lost 6 bases and J 0 bases, leaving 18 bases between the germline ends. The CDR3 loop spans 17 amino acids. The germline CDR1 and CDR2 sequences are MNHEY and SVGEGT. The CDR3: CASRNPGIPVSNQPQHF. The sequenced part of the CDR3 DNA is TGTGCCAGCAGAAACCCGGGGATCCCCGTTAGCAATCAGCCC.

In the case of this clone: Read coverage stops 3 residues before the CDR3 terminus; the germline J gene supplies the remainder. V and J are TRBV7-9 and TRBJ2-5, with 7 bases lining up with TRBD1. The CDR3 has 15 amino acids. The ends lost 6 bases at V and 0 bases at J; junction bases unmatched: 7. The V gene's germline CDR1 is SEHNR and CDR2 FQNEAQ (reference sequence). The CDR3 sequence is CASSLGGQYQETQYF. CDR3 DNA, as far as it was read: TGTGCCAGCAGTCTAGGGGGACAGTACCAAGAGACC.

Notes on this clone: Read coverage stops 3 residues before the CDR3 terminus; the germline J gene supplies the remainder. The genes are TRBV7-9 and TRBJ1-6; D gene uncertain. Trimming cost V 10 bases and J 4 bases, with 11 bases left between them. The CDR3 runs to 13 residues. Looked up from germline, CDR1 is SEHNR and CDR2 is FQNEAQ (reference sequence). The CDR3 sequence: CATLDYYNSPLHF. The CDR3 DNA, read in part, is TGTGCCACATTAGACTATTATAATTCACCC.

The part of the CDR3 DNA that was read is TGTGCCAGCAGCTTAAATTGGCCTAATCAGCCC. Translating gives CASSLNWPNQP. The entire CDR3 sequence reads CASSLNWPNQPQHF. V and J are TRBV7-2 and TRBJ1-5; no definite D call. Read sequence stops 3 residues before the CDR3 end, and the germline J gene provides the missing end. The CDR3 runs to 14 residues. Germline V CDR1 and CDR2: SGHTA, FQGNSA. V gave up 2 bases and J gave up 4 bases, with 9 bases separating them.

Note on this clone: The missing CDR3 end, 3 residues past where the read stops, is filled in from the germline J gene. This chain joins TRBV18 and TRBJ1-2; the D is unclear. V dropped 2 bases and J dropped 3 bases, with 13 bases sitting between them. CDR3 length equals 15 residues. Germline CDR1 is KGHSH and CDR2 is LQKENI. The CDR3 is CASSPSTLSDYGYTF. CDR3 bases read: TGTGCCAGCTCACCATCAACCCTATCGGACTATGGC.

To note about this clone: Coverage ceases 3 residues before the CDR3 finishes, and the germline J gene fills in the end. The chain recombines TRBV3-1 (or the pseudogene TRBV3-2) with TRBJ2-5, with D unclear. V dropped 0 bases and J dropped 6 bases, with 5 bases sitting between them. The germline V gene has CDR1 LGHDT and CDR2 YNNKEL (reference sequence). The CDR3 spans 12 residues. The sequenced CDR3 bases are TGTGCCAGCAGCCAAGATCTACAGACC. Translating it yields CASSQDLQT. The CDR3 in its entirety is CASSQDLQTQYF.

About this clone: With the read ending 3 residues before the CDR3 end, the germline J gene is used to fill in that end. The chain carries TRBV6-2 or TRBV6-3 and TRBJ2-7; 7 bases are a match to TRBD1. The CDR3 is 14 amino acids. The V gene's germline CDR1 is MNHEY and CDR2 SVGEGT. After removal of 6 bases from V and 2 bases from J, the junction contained 7 bases not matched to a gene. The CDR3 sequence is CASRWTGATYEQYF. CDR3 DNA (partial): TGTGCCAGCAGGTGGACAGGTGCCACCTACGAG.

A remark on this clone: Read coverage stops 3 residues before the CDR3 terminus; the germline J gene supplies the remainder. The chain is built from TRBV11-2 and TRBJ2-3; 8 bases agree with TRBD2. Trimming at V came to 5 bases and at J to 2 bases, leaving 6 bases not matched to a gene. The CDR3 extends over 15 amino acids. The germline CDR1 and CDR2 sequences are SGHAT and FQNNGV. The CDR3 sequence: CASSPRAGDTDTQYF. The sequenced CDR3 bases are TGTGCCAGCAGCCCCCGAGCGGGGGACACAGATACG.

Comments on this clone: The sequenced fragment ends 3 residues before the CDR3 boundary, so the rest is inferred from the germline J gene. The chain has TRBV7-2 and TRBJ2-7; 8 positions agree with TRBD2. With V trimmed by 3 bases and J by 3 bases, 7 bases remained unmatched. This CDR3 is built from 15 residues. Germline lookup yields CDR1 SGHTA and CDR2 FQGNSA. The sequenced part of the CDR3 DNA is TGTGCCAGCAGCTTGGGACTAGGAAATCTCTACGAG. The encoded protein is CASSLGLGNLYE. The entire CDR3 reads CASSLGLGNLYEQYF.

Worth noting for this clone: The read ends 3 residues early relative to the CDR3; the germline J gene fills the gap. The chain carries TRBV29-1 and TRBJ2-5, with TRBD2 matching 8 bases. The ends lost 3 bases at V and 0 bases at J; junction bases unmatched: 6. Germline V CDR1 and CDR2: SQVTM, ANQGSEA. The CDR3 is 15 residues long. The CDR3 DNA, read in part, is TGCAGCGTTGATAGTAGCGGGAAGTACCAAGAGACC. Translating gives CSVDSSGKYQET. The whole CDR3 is CSVDSSGKYQETQYF.

About this clone: Sequencing ends 3 residues short of the CDR3 end; the germline J gene provides the rest. This rearrangement joins TRBV19 to TRBJ2-2, with 7 bases aligning to TRBD2. The CDR3 consists of 16 residues. Germline V lookup: CDR1 LNHDA, CDR2 SQIVND (reference sequence). V gave up 5 bases and J gave up 4 bases; unmatched junction bases: 10. The CDR3 loop is CASSFRRDYRTGELFF. The sequenced CDR3 bases are TGTGCCAGTAGTTTCCGTCGGGACTACCGCACCGGGGAG.

A note on this clone: The observed sequence ends 3 residues before the CDR3 terminus, with the missing tail filled in from the germline J gene. V gene TRBV20-1 combines with J gene TRBJ1-2; 8 bases align to TRBD1. Per germline, CDR1 DFQATT and CDR2 SNEGSKA (reference sequence). The CDR3 has 13 residues. Unmatched junction bases numbered 2, after V lost 1 base and J lost 4 bases. The CDR3 here is CSARGDRGYGYTF. CDR3 DNA, as far as it was read: TGCAGTGCTAGAGGAGACAGGGGCTATGGC.

Concerning this clone itself: Sequencing ends 3 residues short of the CDR3 end; the germline J gene provides the rest. V gene TRBV5-4 combines with J gene TRBJ2-3, with TRBD2 identical over 12 bases. The germline CDR1 and CDR2 sequences are SGHNT and YYREEE (reference sequence). J lost 4 bases, V lost 2 bases, and 5 bases had no gene match. This CDR3 has 16 residues. Partial CDR3 DNA: TGTGCCAGCAGCTTTCCGACTAGCGGGAGAGCAGATACG. Protein sequence: CASSFPTSGRADT. The full CDR3 protein reads CASSFPTSGRADTQYF.

As for this clone: Coverage ceases 3 residues before the CDR3 finishes, and the germline J gene fills in the end. The rearrangement joins TRBV19 to TRBJ1-2; a weak D match, TRBD1 (5 bases). This CDR3 has 15 residues. CDR1 is LNHDA, CDR2 SQIVND, per germline (reference sequence). CDR3 bases read: TGTGCCAGTAGCAACACCGGGACTAGCGGCTACGAC. It specifies CASSNTGTSGYD. In full, the CDR3 reads CASSNTGTSGYDYTF.

Details on this clone: The observed sequence ends 3 residues before the CDR3 terminus, with the missing tail filled in from the germline J gene. This sequence joins TRBV6-4 and TRBJ2-3; 12 bases agree with TRBD2. J was trimmed by 1 base and V by 5 bases; bases with no gene match: 1. CDR1 and CDR2 from the germline V gene are MRHNA and SNTAGT. The CDR3 length is 15 residues. The part of the CDR3 DNA that was read is TGTGCCAGCAGTAGACTAGCGGGGGGCACAGATACG. Its protein product is CASSRLAGGTDT. From start to end, the CDR3 is CASSRLAGGTDTQYF.

The sequenced part of the CDR3 DNA is TGTGCCAGCAGCTTAGAACCGGGGGGGCCGTACGAG. It specifies CASSLEPGGPYE. The whole CDR3 protein is CASSLEPGGPYEQYF. This sequence joins TRBV7-6 and TRBJ2-7; 8 nucleotides align to TRBD2. The CDR3 end falls 3 residues outside the read, so it is completed with the germline J gene. CDR1 and CDR2 (germline): SGHVS, FNYEAQ. This CDR3 comprises 15 residues. V trimming: 1 base; J trimming: 4 bases; junction bases outside the gene matches: 6.

As for this clone: The CDR3 end is not reached by the read, which stops 3 residues before it; the germline J gene fills it in. This rearrangement joins TRBV9 to TRBJ2-5; TRBD2 matches 8 bases. The V gene's germline CDR1 is SGDLS and CDR2 YYNGEE. The trim removed 1 base at V and 1 base at J, leaving 6 bases unmatched. The CDR3 length is 16 residues. CDR3 bases read: TGTGCCAGCAGCGTAACGGGGGGGGGATTCCAAGAGACC. It translates to CASSVTGGGFQET. The CDR3 as a whole reads CASSVTGGGFQETQYF.

Concerning this clone itself: The read halts 3 residues ahead of the CDR3 end, with the missing end drawn from the germline J gene. The J gene is TRBJ2-7, the V gene TRBV13; TRBD2 might be the D (6 bases). The V gene's germline CDR1 is PRHDT and CDR2 FYEKMQ (reference sequence). V dropped 2 bases and J dropped 2 bases, with 10 bases sitting between them. The CDR3 spans 14 residues. The sequenced part of the CDR3 DNA is TGTGCCAGCAGCTTATCAGAGCGGGCCTACGAG. Protein product: CASSLSERAYE. The full CDR3 is CASSLSERAYEQYF.

Notes on this clone: The read is 3 residues too short to cover the CDR3 end, so that end is filled in from the germline J gene. V is TRBV19 and J is TRBJ2-7, with D possibly TRBD2 on 6 matching bases. Germline assignment: CDR1 LNHDA and CDR2 SQIVND (reference sequence). The CDR3 sequence is 14 residues long. V shed 3 bases and J shed 5 bases, with 14 bases lying between them. This CDR3 reads CASSIRAGFHEQYF. The sequenced CDR3 bases are TGTGCCAGTAGTATCCGGGCGGGGTTCCACGAG.

Note on this clone: The read ends 3 residues early relative to the CDR3; the germline J gene fills the gap. This chain links TRBV27 with TRBJ1-3; weak D call: TRBD1 (6 bases). Germline V gene data show CDR1 as MNHEY and CDR2 as SMNVEV (reference sequence). The CDR3 has 14 residues. V was shortened by 4 bases and J by 4 bases, with 11 bases between the two germline ends. CDR3 region: CASSSGGAGNTIYF. Incomplete CDR3 DNA: TGTGCCAGCAGTTCCGGGGGGGCAGGAAACACC.